This TCR beta chain comes out of a study of T cell responses to AZD1222 COVID-19 vaccine. On the study more broadly: Pooling of second doses given at about 4 or about 12 weeks was done.

Study-level results: Only after the peak T cell response were repertoires sampled. White British people made up most donors, females outnumbered males, and clonal diversity was possibly underestimated.

Data came from immunoSEQ multiplex PCR; TCRdb stores just in-frame clones and leaves some out. The table includes over 110,000 clones, roughly 91% detected once. Losses at the gene ends were 0 bases for V and 0 bases for J; bases not matched to a gene: 9. This CDR3 contains 18 residues. CDR1 and CDR2 (germline): LGHDT, YNNKEL (reference sequence). To note about this clone: Its antigen remains unknown.

The sequences come from peripheral blood, collected on day 0 of AZD1222 vaccination. The J gene is TRBJ2-7, the V gene TRBV3-1 (or the pseudogene TRBV3-2); 9 positions agree with TRBD2. This receptor was taken from an adult in good health. The CDR3 nucleotides read TGTGCCAGCAGCCAAGATCCTAGCGGGATTGCCGGCTCCTACGAGCAGTACTTC. Its protein is CASSQDPSGIAGSYEQYF.